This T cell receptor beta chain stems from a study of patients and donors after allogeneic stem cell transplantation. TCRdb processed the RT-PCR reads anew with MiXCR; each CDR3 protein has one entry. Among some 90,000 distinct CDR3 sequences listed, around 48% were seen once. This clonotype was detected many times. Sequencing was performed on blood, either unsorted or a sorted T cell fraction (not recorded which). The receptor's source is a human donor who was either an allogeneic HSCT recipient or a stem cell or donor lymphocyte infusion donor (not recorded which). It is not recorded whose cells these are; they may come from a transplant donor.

The CDR3 loop reads CASSQDGSHSNQPQHF. The CDR3 DNA reads TGCGCCAGCAGCCAAGACGGCAGCCATAGCAATCAGCCCCAGCATTTT. V usage is TRBV4-3 and J usage is TRBJ1-5; D unclear. V lost 0 bases to trimming and J lost 0 bases, with 9 bases between them. The CDR3 is made up of 16 amino acids. Germline V gene lookup returns CDR1 LGHNA and CDR2 YSLEER.